This T cell receptor (beta chain) is drawn from a study of T cell repertoires in cytomegalovirus infection. Trimming took off 5 bases at V and 11 bases at J, with 16 bases between the two ends. CDR1 is SGHVS and CDR2 is FNYEAQ in the germline V gene. This CDR3 has 13 amino acids. TCRdb reprocessed the reads via MiXCR and lists one record per CDR3 protein. The data contain about a million distinct CDR3 sequences, less than 35% of them singletons. This clonotype has a handful of counts. No antigen is known for it. This receptor was taken from a human donor in good health (CMV status not recorded). Some clones in this sample may be carry-over from other donors' samples. Sequencing used cultured CD8+ T cells from PBMCs, obtained from culture after CMV antigen stimulation. The gene calls are TRBV7-6 and TRBJ1-5, with D tentatively TRBD1 (5 bases). In DNA form, the CDR3 reads TGTGCCAGCAGCCCGGGGGGTGGATCAGCCCAGCATTTT. Translating gives CASSPGGGSAQHF.